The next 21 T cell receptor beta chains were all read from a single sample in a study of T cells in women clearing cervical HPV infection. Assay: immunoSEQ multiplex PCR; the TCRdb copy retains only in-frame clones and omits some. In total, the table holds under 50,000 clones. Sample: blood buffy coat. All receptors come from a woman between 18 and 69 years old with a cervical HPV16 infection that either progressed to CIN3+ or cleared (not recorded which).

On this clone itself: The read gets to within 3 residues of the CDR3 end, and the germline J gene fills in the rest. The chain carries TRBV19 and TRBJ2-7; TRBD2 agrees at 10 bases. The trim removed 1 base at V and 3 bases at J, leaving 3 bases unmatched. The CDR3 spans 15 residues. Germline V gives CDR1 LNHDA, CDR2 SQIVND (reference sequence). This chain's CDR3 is CASSIVASGGYEQYF. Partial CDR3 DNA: TGTGCCAGTAGTATAGTAGCTAGCGGGGGCTACGAG. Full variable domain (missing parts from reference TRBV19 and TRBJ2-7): DGGITQSPKYLFRKEGQNVTLSCEQNLNHDAMYWYRQDPGQGLRLIYYSQIVNDFQKGDIAEGYSVSREKKESFPLTVTSAQKNPTAFYLCASSIVASGGYEQYFGPGTRLTVT.

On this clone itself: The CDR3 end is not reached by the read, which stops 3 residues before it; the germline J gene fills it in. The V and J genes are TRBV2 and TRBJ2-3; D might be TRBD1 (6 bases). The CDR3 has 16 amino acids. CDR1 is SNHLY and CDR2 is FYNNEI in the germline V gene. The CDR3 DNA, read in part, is TGTGCCAGCAGTGAGTTCGTGACAGGCGATCAAGAGACG. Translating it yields CASSEFVTGDQET. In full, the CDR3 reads CASSEFVTGDQETQYF.

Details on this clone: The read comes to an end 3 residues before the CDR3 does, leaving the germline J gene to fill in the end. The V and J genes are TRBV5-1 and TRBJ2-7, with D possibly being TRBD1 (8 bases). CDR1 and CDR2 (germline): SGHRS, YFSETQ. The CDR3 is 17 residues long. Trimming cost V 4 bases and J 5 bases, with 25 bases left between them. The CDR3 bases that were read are TGCGCCAGCAGCCTGGGAGGGGGACAGGTTATTCGTGACGAG. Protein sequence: CASSLGGGQVIRDE. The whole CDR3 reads CASSLGGGQVIRDEQYF. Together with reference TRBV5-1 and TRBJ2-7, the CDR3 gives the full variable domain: KAGVTQTPRYLIKTRGQQVTLSCSPISGHRSVSWYQQTPGQGLQFLFEYFSETQRNKGNFPGRFSGRQFSNSRSEMNVSTLELGDSALYLCASSLGGGQVIRDEQYFGPGTRLTVT.

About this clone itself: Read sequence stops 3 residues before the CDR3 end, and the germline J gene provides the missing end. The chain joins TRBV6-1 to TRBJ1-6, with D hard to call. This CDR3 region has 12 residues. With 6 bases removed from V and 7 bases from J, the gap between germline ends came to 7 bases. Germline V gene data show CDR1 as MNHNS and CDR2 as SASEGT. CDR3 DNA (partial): TGTGCCAGCAGGGAACCGAATTCACCC. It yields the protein CASREPNSP. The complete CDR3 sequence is CASREPNSPLHF.

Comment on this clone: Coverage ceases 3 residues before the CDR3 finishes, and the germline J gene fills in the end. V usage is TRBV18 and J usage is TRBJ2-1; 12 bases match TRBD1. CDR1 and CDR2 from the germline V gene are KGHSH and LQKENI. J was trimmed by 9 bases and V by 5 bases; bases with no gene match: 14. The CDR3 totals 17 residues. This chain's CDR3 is CASSASTGTGGHFEQFF. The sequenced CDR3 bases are TGTGCCAGCTCAGCAAGCACCGGGACAGGGGGCCATTTTGAG.

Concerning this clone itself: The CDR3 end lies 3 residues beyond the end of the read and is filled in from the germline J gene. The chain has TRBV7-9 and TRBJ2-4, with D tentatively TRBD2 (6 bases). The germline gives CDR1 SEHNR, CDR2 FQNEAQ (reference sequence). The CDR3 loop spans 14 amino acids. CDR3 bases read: TGTGCCAGCAGCCGCCTGGGGGTGGACTATGGT. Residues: CASSRLGVDYG. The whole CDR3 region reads CASSRLGVDYGQYF.

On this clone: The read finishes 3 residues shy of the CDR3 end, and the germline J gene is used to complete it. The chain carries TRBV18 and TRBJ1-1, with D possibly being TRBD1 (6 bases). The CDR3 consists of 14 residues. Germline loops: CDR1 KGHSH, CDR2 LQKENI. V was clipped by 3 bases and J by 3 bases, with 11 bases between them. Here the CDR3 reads CASSPQGLYTEAFF. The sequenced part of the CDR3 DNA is TGTGCCAGCTCACCTCAGGGGTTATACACTGAA. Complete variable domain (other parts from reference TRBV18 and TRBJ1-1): NAGVMQNPRHLVRRRGQEARLRCSPMKGHSHVYWYRQLPEEGLKFMVYLQKENIIDESGMPKERFSAEFPKEGPSILRIQQVVRGDSAAYFCASSPQGLYTEAFFGQGTRLTVV.

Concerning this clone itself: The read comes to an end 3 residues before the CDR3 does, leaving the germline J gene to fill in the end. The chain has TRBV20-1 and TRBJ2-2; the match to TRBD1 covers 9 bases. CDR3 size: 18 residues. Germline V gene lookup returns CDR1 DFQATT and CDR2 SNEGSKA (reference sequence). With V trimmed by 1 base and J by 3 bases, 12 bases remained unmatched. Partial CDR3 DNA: TGCAGTGCTAGAGGTCTTCTTGTGGGACAGGGTTACACCGGGGAG. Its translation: CSARGLLVGQGYTGE. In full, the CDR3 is CSARGLLVGQGYTGELFF.

CDR3 bases read: TGTGCCAGCAGTCAAGAAAGAGATACAACTGAA. Amino acids: CASSQERDTTE. The entire CDR3 reads CASSQERDTTEAFF. The rearrangement joins TRBV6-1 to TRBJ1-1; no reliable D call. The read finishes 3 residues shy of the CDR3 end, and the germline J gene is used to complete it. The CDR3 has 14 amino acids. With 5 bases removed from V and 5 bases from J, the gap between germline ends came to 15 bases. The germline CDR1 and CDR2 sequences are MNHNS and SASEGT.

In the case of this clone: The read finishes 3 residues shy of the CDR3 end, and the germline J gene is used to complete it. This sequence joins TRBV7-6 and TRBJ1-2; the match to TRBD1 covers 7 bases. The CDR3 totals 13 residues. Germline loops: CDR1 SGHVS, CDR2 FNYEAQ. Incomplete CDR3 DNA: TGTGCCAGCAGTTCCCAGGGGGGCAATGAC. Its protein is CASSSQGGND. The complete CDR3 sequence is CASSSQGGNDYTF.

Incomplete CDR3 DNA: TGTGCCGTCAGATCAGGGGGAGAGACC. The encoded protein is CAVRSGGET. The whole CDR3 region reads CAVRSGGETQYF. The V gene is TRBV7-7, the J gene TRBJ2-5; 7 nucleotides agree with TRBD1. The read gets to within 3 residues of the CDR3 end, and the germline J gene fills in the rest. Germline V gives CDR1 SSHAT, CDR2 FNYEAQ (reference sequence). With 11 bases clipped from V and 4 bases from J, the junction kept 7 bases outside the gene matches. The CDR3 is 12 amino acids.

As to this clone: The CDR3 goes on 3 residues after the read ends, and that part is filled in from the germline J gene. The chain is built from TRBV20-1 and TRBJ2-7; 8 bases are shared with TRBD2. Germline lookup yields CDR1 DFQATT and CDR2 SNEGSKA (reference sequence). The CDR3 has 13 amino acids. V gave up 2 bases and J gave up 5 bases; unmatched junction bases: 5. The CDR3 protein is CSARTGTRNEQYF. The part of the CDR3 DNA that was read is TGCAGTGCTAGAACAGGGACTAGGAACGAG.

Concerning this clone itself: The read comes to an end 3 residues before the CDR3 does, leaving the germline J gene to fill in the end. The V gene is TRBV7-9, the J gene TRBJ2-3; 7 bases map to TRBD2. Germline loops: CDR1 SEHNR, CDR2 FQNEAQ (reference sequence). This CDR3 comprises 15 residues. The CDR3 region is CASSPGEGWRETQYF. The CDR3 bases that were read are TGTGCCAGCAGCCCTGGGGAGGGGTGGAGGGAGACG.

The sequenced part of the CDR3 DNA is TGTGCCAGCAGGGGGACTAGCGGTACCTACGAC. Amino acid sequence: CASRGTSGTYD. Given in full, the CDR3 is CASRGTSGTYDYTF. The rearrangement joins TRBV6-2 or TRBV6-3 to TRBJ1-2; TRBD1 might be the D (5 bases). The read gets to within 3 residues of the CDR3 end, and the germline J gene fills in the rest. The CDR3 runs 14 residues. Germline assignment: CDR1 MNHEY and CDR2 SVGEGT.

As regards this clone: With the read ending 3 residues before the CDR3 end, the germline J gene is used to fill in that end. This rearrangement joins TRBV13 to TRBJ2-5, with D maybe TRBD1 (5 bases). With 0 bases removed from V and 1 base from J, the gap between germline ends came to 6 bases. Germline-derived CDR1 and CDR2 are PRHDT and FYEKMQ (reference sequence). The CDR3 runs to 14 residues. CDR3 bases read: TGTGCCAGCAGCTTAGGCACAGGCCAAGAGACC. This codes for CASSLGTGQET. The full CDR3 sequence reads CASSLGTGQETQYF.

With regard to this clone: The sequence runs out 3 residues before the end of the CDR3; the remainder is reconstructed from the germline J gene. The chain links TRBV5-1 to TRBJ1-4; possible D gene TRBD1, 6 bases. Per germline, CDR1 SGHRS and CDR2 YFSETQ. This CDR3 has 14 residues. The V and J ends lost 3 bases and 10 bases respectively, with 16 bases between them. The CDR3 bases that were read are TGCGCCAGCAGCTCGGGCACAGGGCGTACAAAA. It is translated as CASSSGTGRTK. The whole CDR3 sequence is CASSSGTGRTKLFF.

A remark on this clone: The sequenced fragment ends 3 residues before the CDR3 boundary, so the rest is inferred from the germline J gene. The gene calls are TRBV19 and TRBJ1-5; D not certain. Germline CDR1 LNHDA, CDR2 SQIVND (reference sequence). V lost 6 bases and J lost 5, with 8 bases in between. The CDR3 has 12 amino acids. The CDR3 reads CASRRGYQPQHF. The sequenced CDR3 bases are TGTGCCAGTAGAAGAGGGTATCAGCCC. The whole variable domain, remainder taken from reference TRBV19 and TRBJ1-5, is DGGITQSPKYLFRKEGQNVTLSCEQNLNHDAMYWYRQDPGQGLRLIYYSQIVNDFQKGDIAEGYSVSREKKESFPLTVTSAQKNPTAFYLCASRRGYQPQHFGDGTRLSIL.

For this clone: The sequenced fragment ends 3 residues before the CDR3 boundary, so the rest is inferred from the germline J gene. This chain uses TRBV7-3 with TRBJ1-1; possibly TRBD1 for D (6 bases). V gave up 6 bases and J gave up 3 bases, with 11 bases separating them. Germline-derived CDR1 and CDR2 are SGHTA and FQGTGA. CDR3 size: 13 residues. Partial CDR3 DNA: TGTGCCAGCAGGTCAGCAGGGGACACTGAA. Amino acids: CASRSAGDTE. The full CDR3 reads CASRSAGDTEAFF.

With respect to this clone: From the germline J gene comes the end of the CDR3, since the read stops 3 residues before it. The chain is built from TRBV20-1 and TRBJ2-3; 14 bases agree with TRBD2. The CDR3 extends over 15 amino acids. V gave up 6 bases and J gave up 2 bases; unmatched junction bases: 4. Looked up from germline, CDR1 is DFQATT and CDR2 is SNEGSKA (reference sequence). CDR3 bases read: TGCAGTGCCGGGACTAGCGGGAGTAACACAGATACG. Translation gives CSAGTSGSNTDT. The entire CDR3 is CSAGTSGSNTDTQYF.

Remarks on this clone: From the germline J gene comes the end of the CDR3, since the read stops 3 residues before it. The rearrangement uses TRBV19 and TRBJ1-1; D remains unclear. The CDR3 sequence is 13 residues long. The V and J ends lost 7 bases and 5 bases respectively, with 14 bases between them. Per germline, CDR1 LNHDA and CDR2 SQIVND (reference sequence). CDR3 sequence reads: CASIPLPGTEAFF. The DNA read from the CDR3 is TGTGCCAGTATCCCGCTACCGGGGACTGAA.

CDR3 loop: CSAGRQAYEQYF. The part of the CDR3 DNA that was read is TGCAGTGCTGGGAGACAGGCCTACGAG. The J gene is TRBJ2-7, the V gene TRBV20-1; D is possibly TRBD1 (6 bases). The CDR3 end is not reached by the read, which stops 3 residues before it; the germline J gene fills it in. Trimming removed 5 bases from V and 2 bases from J, with 10 bases in between. The CDR3 has 12 amino acids. Germline loops: CDR1 DFQATT, CDR2 SNEGSKA (reference sequence).